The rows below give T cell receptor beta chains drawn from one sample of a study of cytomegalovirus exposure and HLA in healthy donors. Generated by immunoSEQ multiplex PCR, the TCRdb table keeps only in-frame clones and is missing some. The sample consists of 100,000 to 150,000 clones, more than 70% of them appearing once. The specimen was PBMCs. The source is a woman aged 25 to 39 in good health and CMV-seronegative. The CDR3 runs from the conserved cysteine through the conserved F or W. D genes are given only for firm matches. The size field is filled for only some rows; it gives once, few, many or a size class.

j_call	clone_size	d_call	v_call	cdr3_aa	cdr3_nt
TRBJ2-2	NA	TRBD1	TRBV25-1	CASTDGDRVSGELFF	TGTGCCAGCACCGACGGGGACAGGGTGTCCGGGGAGCTGTTTTTT
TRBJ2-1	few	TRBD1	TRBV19	CASAPRQGFIDEQFF	TGTGCCAGCGCACCTAGACAGGGTTTTATCGATGAGCAGTTCTTC
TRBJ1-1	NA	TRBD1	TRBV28	CAVRGGYTEAFF	TGTGCCGTCCGAGGGGGCTACACTGAAGCTTTCTTT
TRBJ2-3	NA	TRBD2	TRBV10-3	CAIRKASGGSSSTDTQYF	TGTGCCATCAGGAAGGCTAGCGGGGGAAGCTCTAGCACAGATACGCAGTATTTT
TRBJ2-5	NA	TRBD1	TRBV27	CASSALEGASPQETQYF	TGTGCCAGCAGTGCCCTCGAGGGGGCGTCCCCCCAAGAGACCCAGTACTTC
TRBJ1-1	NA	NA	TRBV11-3	CASSLGGRSGAFF	TGTGCCAGCAGCTTAGGGGGCCGGTCGGGAGCTTTCTTT
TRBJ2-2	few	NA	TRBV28	CASSFRGGELFF	TGTGCCAGCAGTTTTCGAGGCGGGGAGCTGTTTTTT
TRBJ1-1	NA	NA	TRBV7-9	CASSLESAYPEAFF	TGTGCCAGCAGCTTAGAGAGCGCATATCCTGAAGCTTTCTTT
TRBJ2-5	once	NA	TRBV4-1	CASSQETGKETQYF	TGCGCCAGCAGCCAAGAAACCGGGAAAGAGACCCAGTACTTC
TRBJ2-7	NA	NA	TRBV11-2	CASSLDAAGTPYEQYF	TGTGCCAGCAGCTTAGATGCGGCGGGGACCCCGTACGAGCAGTACTTC
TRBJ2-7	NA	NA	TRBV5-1	CASSSWTASGNEQYF	TGCGCCAGCAGCAGTTGGACCGCGTCCGGGAACGAGCAGTACTTC
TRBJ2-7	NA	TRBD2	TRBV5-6	CASSFGPWTGGDGDEQYF	TGTGCCAGCAGCTTCGGCCCCTGGACGGGGGGGGATGGCGACGAGCAGTACTTC
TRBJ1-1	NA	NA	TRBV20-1	CSASPGLEAFF	TGCAGTGCTAGTCCCGGACTCGAAGCTTTCTTT
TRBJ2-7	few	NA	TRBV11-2	CASSLERGHEQYF	TGTGCCAGCAGCTTAGAGCGGGGGCACGAGCAGTACTTC
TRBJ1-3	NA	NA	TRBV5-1	CASSLSGNTIYF	TGCGCCAGCAGCTTGAGCGGAAACACCATATATTTT
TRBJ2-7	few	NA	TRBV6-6	CASSYGGPAVYF	TGTGCCAGCAGTTACGGGGGCCCAGCAGTGTACTTC
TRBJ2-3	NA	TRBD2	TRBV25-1	CASSVSGRTDTQYF	TGTGCCAGCAGTGTTAGCGGGCGCACAGATACGCAGTATTTT
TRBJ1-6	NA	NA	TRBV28	CASSLANSPLHF	TGTGCCAGCAGTTTGGCCAATTCACCCCTCCACTTT
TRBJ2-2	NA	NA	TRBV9	CASSSPTLRGELFF	TGTGCCAGCAGCTCCCCCACCCTCCGGGGGGAGCTGTTTTTT
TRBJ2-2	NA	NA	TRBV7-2	CASSLHRNTGELFF	TGTGCCAGCAGCTTGCACAGGAACACCGGGGAGCTGTTTTTT
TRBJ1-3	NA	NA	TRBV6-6	CASSDSNSGNTIYF	TGTGCCAGCAGCGACTCTAACTCTGGAAACACCATATATTTT
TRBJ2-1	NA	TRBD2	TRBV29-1	CSVEERDRLAGWYNEQFF	TGCAGCGTTGAAGAGAGGGATCGACTAGCGGGGTGGTACAATGAGCAGTTCTTC
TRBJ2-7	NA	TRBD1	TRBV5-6	CASSLGQGLVPYEQYF	TGTGCCAGCAGCTTGGGACAGGGTCTTGTGCCCTACGAGCAGTACTTC
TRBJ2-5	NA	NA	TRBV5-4	CASSSPGETQYF	TGTGCCAGCAGCTCCCCGGGGGAGACCCAGTACTTC
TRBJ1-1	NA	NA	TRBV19	CASSIIGDTEAFF	TGTGCCAGTAGTATAATAGGGGACACTGAAGCTTTCTTT
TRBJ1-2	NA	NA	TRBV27	CASSSPRGGDYGYTF	TGTGCCAGCAGTTCCCCACGGGGGGGAGACTATGGCTACACCTTC
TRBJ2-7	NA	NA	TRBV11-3	CATQQGQSYEQYF	TGTGCCACCCAACAGGGACAATCCTACGAGCAGTACTTC
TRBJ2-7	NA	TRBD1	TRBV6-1	CASSASRDRGYEQYF	TGTGCCAGCAGCGCATCGCGGGACAGGGGTTACGAGCAGTACTTC
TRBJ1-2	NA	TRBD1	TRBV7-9	CASRLDRAGYGYTF	TGTGCCAGCAGACTAGACAGGGCTGGGTATGGCTACACCTTC
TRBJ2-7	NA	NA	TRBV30	CAWNGPNSSYEQYF	TGTGCCTGGAACGGTCCAAACAGCTCCTACGAGCAGTACTTC
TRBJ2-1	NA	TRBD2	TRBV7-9	CASSLGASGGNEQFF	TGTGCCAGCAGCTTAGGGGCTAGCGGGGGGAATGAGCAGTTCTTC
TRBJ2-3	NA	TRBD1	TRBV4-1	CASSPGQGAVDTQYF	TGCGCCAGCAGCCCGGGACAGGGGGCAGTAGATACGCAGTATTTT
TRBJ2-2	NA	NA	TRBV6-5	CAARTGGTGELFF	TGTGCCGCTCGGACAGGAGGGACCGGGGAGCTGTTTTTT
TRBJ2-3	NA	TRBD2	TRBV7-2	CASSLGQTSLTDTQYF	TGTGCCAGCAGCTTAGGTCAGACTAGCCTCACAGATACGCAGTATTTT
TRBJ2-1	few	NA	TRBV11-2	CASGLIRGSSYNEQFF	TGTGCCAGCGGCCTTATCCGGGGTAGCTCCTACAATGAGCAGTTCTTC
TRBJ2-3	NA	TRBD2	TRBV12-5	CASGLVLGLAGGTDTQYF	TGTGCTAGTGGTTTGGTACTAGGGCTAGCGGGGGGCACAGATACGCAGTATTTT
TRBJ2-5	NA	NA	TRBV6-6	CASRLQGYQETQYF	TGTGCCAGCAGACTACAGGGATACCAAGAGACCCAGTACTTC
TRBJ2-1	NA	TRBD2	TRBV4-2	CAAGRTSGGANEQFF	TGTGCCGCGGGCCGGACTAGCGGGGGGGCCAATGAGCAGTTCTTC
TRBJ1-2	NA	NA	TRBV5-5	CASSPPENYGYTF	TGTGCCAGCAGCCCCCCCGAGAACTATGGCTACACCTTC
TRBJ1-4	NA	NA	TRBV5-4	CASSSPGEGPNEKLFF	TGTGCCAGCAGCTCCCCGGGGGAGGGTCCTAATGAAAAACTGTTTTTT
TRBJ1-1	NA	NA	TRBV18	CASSYGANTEAFF	TGTGCCAGCTCCTACGGAGCGAACACTGAAGCTTTCTTT
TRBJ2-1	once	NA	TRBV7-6	CASSFGGGLNNEQFF	TGTGCCAGCAGCTTCGGAGGGGGCCTCAACAATGAGCAGTTCTTC
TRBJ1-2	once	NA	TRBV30	CAWTSGGWYGYTF	TGTGCCTGGACGAGCGGGGGGTGGTATGGCTACACCTTC
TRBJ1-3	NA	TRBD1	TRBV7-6	CASSYGTGGTTIYF	TGTGCCAGCAGCTACGGGACAGGGGGTACAACCATATATTTT
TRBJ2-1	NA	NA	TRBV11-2	CASSFRSVNEQFF	TGTGCCAGCAGCTTCCGGTCCGTCAATGAGCAGTTCTTC
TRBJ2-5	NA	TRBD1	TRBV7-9	CASSYGTGGDETQYF	TGTGCCAGCAGCTACGGGACAGGGGGCGACGAGACCCAGTACTTC
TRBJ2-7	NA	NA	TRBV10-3	CAIGSTSYEQYF	TGTGCCATCGGTTCTACCTCCTACGAGCAGTACTTC
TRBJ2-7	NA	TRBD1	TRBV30	CAWGRGGLGTDEQYF	TGTGCCTGGGGGAGAGGGGGCCTGGGTACGGACGAGCAGTACTTC
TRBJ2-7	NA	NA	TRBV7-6	CASSLARGNYEQYF	TGTGCCAGCAGCTTAGCGCGAGGGAACTACGAGCAGTACTTC
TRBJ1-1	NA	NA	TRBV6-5	CASSYSSVNTEAFF	TGTGCCAGCAGTTACTCGTCCGTGAACACTGAAGCTTTCTTT
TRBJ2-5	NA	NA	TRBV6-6	CASSYEGQIQETQYF	TGTGCCAGCAGTTACGAGGGACAAATACAAGAGACCCAGTACTTC
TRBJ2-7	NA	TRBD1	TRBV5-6	CASSWGQTGGSSYEQYF	TGTGCCAGCAGCTGGGGGCAGACAGGGGGCAGCTCCTACGAGCAGTACTTC
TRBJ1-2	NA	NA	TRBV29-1	CSVEGGPELANYGYTF	TGCAGCGTTGAAGGGGGGCCCGAGTTAGCTAACTATGGCTACACCTTC
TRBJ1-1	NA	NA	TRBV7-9	CASRRNTEAFF	TGTGCCAGCAGGCGCAATACTGAAGCTTTCTTT